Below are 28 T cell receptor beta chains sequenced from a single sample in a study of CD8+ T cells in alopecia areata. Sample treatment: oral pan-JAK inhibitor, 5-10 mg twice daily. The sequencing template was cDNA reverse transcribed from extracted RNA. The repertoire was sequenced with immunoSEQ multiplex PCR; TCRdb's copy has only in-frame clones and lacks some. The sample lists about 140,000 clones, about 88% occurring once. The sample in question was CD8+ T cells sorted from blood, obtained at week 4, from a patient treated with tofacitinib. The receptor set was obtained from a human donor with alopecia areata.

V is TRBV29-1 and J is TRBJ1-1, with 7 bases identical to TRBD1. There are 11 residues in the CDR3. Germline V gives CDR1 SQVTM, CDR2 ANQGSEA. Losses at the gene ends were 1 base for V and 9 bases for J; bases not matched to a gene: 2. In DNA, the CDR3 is TGCAGCGTTGAAGGACAGGGCCAAGCTTTCTTT. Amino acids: CSVEGQGQAFF.

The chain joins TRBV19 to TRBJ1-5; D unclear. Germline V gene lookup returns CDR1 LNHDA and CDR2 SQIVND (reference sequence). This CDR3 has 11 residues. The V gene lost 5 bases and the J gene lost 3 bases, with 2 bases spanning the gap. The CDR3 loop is CASSDNQPQHF. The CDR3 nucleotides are TGTGCCAGTAGTGACAATCAGCCCCAGCATTTT.

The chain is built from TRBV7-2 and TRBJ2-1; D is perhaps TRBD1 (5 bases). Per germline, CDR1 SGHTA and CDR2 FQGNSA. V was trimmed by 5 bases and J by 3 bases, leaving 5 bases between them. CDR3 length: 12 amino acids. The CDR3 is CASSDSYNEQFF. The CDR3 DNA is TGTGCCAGCAGCGACAGCTACAATGAGCAGTTCTTC.

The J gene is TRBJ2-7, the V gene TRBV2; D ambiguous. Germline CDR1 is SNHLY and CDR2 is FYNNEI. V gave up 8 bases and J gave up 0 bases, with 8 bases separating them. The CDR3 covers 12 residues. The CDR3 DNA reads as TGTGCCAGCGGAGCTCGCTCCTACGAGCAGTACTTC. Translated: CASGARSYEQYF.

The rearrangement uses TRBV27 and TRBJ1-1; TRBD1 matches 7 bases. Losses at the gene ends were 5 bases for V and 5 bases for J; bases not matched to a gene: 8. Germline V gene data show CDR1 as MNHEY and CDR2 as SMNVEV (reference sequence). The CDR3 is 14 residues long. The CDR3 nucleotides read TGTGCCAGCAGTGCGGCAGGGGGGCAAACTGAAGCTTTCTTT. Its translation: CASSAAGGQTEAFF.

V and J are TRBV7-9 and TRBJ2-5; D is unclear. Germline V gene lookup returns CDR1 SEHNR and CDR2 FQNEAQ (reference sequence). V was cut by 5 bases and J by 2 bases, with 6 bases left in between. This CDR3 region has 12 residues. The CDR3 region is CASSPQQETQYF. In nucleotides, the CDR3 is TGTGCCAGCAGCCCTCAACAAGAGACCCAGTACTTC.

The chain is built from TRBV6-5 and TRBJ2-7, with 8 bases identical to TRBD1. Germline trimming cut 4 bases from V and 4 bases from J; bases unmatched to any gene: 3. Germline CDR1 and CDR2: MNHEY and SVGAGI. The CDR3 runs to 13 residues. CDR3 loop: CASSSNRGYEQYF. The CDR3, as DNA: TGTGCCAGCAGTTCGAACAGGGGGTACGAGCAGTACTTC.

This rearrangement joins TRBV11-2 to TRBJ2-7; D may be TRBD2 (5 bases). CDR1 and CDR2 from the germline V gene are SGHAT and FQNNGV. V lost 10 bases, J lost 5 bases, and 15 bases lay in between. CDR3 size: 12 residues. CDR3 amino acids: CATLAIGDEQYF. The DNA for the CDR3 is TGTGCCACGTTAGCGATCGGCGACGAGCAGTACTTC. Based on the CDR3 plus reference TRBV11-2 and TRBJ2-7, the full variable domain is EAGVAQSPRYKIIEKRQSVAFWCNPISGHATLYWYQQILGQGPKLLIQFQNNGVVDDSQLPKDRFSAERLKGVDSTLKIQPAKLEDSAVYLCATLAIGDEQYFGPGTRLTVT.

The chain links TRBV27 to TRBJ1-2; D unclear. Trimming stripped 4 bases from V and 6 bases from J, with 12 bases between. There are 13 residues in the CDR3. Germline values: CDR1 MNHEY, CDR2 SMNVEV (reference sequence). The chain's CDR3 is CASSSGIFNGYTF. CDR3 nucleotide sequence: TGTGCCAGCAGTTCTGGGATTTTCAATGGCTACACCTTC.

Here the CDR3 DNA reads TGTGCCAGCAGCTTACTTGGGGCCGGGGTGAACACTGAAGCTTTCTTT. Encoded protein: CASSLLGAGVNTEAFF. The V gene is TRBV7-3, the J gene TRBJ1-1; weak D call: TRBD1 (5 bases). Trimming left V 2 bases short and J 0 bases short, with 13 bases between. The germline gives CDR1 SGHTA, CDR2 FQGTGA. The CDR3 is 16 residues long.

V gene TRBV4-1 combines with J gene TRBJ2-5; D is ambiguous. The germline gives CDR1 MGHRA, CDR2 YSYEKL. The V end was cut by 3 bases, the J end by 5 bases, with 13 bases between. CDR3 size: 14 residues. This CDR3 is CASSQGFTGETQYF. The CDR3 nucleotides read TGCGCCAGCAGCCAGGGATTTACCGGGGAGACCCAGTACTTC.

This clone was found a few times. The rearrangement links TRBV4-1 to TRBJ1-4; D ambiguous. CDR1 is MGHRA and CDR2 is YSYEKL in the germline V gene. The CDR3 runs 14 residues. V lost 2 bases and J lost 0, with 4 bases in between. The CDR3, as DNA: TGCGCCAGCAGCCAAACTGCAACTAATGAAAAACTGTTTTTT. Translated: CASSQTATNEKLFF.

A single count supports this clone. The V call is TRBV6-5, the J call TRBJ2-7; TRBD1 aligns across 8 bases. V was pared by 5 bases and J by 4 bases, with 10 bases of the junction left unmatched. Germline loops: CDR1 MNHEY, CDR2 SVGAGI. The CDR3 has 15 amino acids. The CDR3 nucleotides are TGTGCCAGCAGTACCGTCGACAGGGGAACATACGAGCAGTACTTC. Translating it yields CASSTVDRGTYEQYF.

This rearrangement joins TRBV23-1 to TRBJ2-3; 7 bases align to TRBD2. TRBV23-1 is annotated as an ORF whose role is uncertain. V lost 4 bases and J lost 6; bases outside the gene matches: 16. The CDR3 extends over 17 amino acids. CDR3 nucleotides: TGCGCCAGCAGTCTGGACACTAGAGCGGGAAGGGCGGATACGCAGTATTTT. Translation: CASSLDTRAGRADTQYF.

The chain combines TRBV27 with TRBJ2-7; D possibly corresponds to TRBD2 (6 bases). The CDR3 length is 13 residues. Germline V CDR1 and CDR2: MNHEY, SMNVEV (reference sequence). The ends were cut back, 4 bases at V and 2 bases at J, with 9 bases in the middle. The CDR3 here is CASSWRDAYEQYF. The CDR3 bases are TGTGCCAGCAGTTGGCGGGACGCCTACGAGCAGTACTTC.

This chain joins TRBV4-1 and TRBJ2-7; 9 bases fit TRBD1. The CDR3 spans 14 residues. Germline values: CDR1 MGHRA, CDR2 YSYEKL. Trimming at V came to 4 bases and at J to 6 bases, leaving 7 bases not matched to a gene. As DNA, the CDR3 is TGCGCCAGCAGCCGGGGACAGGGATTGGGCGAGCAGTACTTC. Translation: CASSRGQGLGEQYF.

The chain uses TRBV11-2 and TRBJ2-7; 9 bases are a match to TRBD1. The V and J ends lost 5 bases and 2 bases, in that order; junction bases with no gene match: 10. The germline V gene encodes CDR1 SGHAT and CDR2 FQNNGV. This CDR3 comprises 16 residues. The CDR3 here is CASSRVTGGETYEQYF. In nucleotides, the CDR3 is TGTGCCAGCAGCCGTGTAACAGGGGGCGAAACCTACGAGCAGTACTTC.

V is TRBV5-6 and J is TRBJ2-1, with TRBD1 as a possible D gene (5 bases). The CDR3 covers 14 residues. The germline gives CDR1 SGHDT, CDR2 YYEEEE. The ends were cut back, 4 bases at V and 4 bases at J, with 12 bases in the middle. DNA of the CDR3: TGTGCCAGCAGCCTGGGGCCTCTTTACAATGAGCAGTTCTTC. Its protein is CASSLGPLYNEQFF.

CDR3 sequence: CSVEDHSRGRAGELFF. The CDR3 DNA reads as TGCAGCGTTGAAGATCATAGCAGGGGTAGGGCCGGGGAGCTGTTTTTT. The J gene is TRBJ2-2, the V gene TRBV29-1; possible D gene TRBD1, 6 bases. Trimming pared 0 bases from V and 6 bases from J, leaving 17 bases between. CDR3 size: 16 residues. CDR1 and CDR2 from the germline V gene are SQVTM and ANQGSEA.

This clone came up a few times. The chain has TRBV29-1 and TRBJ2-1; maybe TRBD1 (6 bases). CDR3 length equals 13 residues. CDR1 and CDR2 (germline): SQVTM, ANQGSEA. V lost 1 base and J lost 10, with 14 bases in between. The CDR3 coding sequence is TGCAGCGTTGAAGGCACAGGGCCCGGGGAGCAGTTCTTC. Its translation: CSVEGTGPGEQFF.

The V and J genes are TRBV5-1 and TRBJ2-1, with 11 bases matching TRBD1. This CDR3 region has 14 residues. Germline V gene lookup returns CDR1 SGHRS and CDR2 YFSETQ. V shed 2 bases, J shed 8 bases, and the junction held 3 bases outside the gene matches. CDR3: CASSFEGQGDEQFF. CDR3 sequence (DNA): TGCGCCAGCAGCTTCGAGGGACAGGGGGATGAGCAGTTCTTC.

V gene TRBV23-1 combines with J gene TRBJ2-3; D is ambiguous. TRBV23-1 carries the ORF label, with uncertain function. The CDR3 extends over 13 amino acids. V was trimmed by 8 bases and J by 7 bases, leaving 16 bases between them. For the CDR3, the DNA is TGCGCCAGCCCTTTATTGACATCCCATACGCAGTATTTT. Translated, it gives CASPLLTSHTQYF.

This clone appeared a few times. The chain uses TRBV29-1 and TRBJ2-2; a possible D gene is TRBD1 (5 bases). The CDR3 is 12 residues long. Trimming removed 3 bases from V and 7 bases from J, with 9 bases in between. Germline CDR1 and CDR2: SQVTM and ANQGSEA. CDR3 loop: CSVDREIGELFF. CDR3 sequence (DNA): TGCAGCGTTGACAGGGAAATCGGGGAGCTGTTTTTT.

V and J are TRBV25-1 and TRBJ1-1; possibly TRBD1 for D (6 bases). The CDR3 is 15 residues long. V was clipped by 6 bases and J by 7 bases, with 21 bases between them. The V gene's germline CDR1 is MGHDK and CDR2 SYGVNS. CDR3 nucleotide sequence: TGTGCCAGCAGGCGAAACAGGGCTCGGGATGGTGAAGCTTTCTTT. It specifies CASRRNRARDGEAFF.

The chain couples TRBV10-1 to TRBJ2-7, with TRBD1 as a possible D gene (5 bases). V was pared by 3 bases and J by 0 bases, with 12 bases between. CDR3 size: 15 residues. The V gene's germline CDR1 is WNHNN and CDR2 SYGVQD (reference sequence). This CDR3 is CASSERGPSSYEQYF. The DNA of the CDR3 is TGCGCCAGCAGTGAAAGGGGCCCGAGCTCCTACGAGCAGTACTTC.

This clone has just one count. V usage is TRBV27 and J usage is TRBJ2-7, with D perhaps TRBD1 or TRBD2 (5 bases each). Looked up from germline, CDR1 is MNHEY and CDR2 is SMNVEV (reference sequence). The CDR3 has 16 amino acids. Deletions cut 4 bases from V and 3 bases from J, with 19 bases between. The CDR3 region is CASSYTGPAGGYEQYF. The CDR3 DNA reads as TGTGCCAGCAGTTACACGGGGCCGGCAGGAGGCTACGAGCAGTACTTC.

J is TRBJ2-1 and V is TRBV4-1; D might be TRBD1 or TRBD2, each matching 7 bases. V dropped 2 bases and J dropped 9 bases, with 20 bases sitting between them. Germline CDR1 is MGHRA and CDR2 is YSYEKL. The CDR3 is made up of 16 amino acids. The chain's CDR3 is CASSQSQGGARPEQFF. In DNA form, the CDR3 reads TGCGCCAGCAGCCAATCTCAGGGGGGGGCGCGGCCTGAGCAGTTCTTC.

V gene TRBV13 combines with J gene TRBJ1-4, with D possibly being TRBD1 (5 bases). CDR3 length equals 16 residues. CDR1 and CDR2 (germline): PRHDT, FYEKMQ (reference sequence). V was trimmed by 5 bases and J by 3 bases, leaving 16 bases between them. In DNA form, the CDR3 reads TGTGCCAGCAGCCCAACGGTCGGGACGGCTAATGAAAAACTGTTTTTT. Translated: CASSPTVGTANEKLFF. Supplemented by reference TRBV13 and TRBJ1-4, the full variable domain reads AAGVIQSPRHLIKEKRETATLKCYPIPRHDTVYWYQQGPGQDPQFLISFYEKMQSDKGSIPDRFSAQQFSDYHSELNMSSLELGDSALYFCASSPTVGTANEKLFFGSGTQLSVL.